The rows below give T cell receptor beta chains drawn from one sample of a study of graft-versus-host responses after intestinal transplantation. These receptors have no known antigen. Sequencing was performed with immunoSEQ multiplex PCR; in TCRdb, only in-frame clones are kept and a portion is missing. The sample has about 100,000 clones, roughly nine tenths seen once; the top ten hold about 0.9%. This specimen was unstimulated CD4+ T cells sorted from spleen or lymph node cells, taken before transplant. The receptor set was obtained from a human donor who was the organ donor for an intestinal transplant. Both conserved end residues are part of each CDR3. The D gene is left open where the match is weak. Expanded clones are given a class, and other clones once, few, many or no size at all.

d_call: -; clone_size: -; v_call: TRBV28; j_call: TRBJ2-7; cdr3_nt: TGTGCCAGCAGTTTGAGGCCACGTTACGAGCAGTACTTC; cdr3_aa: CASSLRPRYEQYF
d_call: -; clone_size: -; v_call: TRBV5-6; j_call: TRBJ1-2; cdr3_nt: TGTGCCAGCAGCTTTCCGACGGGAAATGGCTACACCTTC; cdr3_aa: CASSFPTGNGYTF
d_call: -; clone_size: -; v_call: TRBV15; j_call: TRBJ2-1; cdr3_nt: TGTGCCACCAGCAGAGATGTCTCAGGGGCCAATGAGCAGTTCTTC; cdr3_aa: CATSRDVSGANEQFF
d_call: -; clone_size: -; v_call: TRBV7-3; j_call: TRBJ2-3; cdr3_nt: TGTGCCAGCAGCCCCGAGATCACAGATACGCAGTATTTT; cdr3_aa: CASSPEITDTQYF
d_call: TRBD1; clone_size: once; v_call: TRBV9; j_call: TRBJ1-2; cdr3_nt: TGTGCCAGCAGCCTCTGGACAGGAGCTAACTATGGCTACACCTTC; cdr3_aa: CASSLWTGANYGYTF
d_call: TRBD1; clone_size: once; v_call: TRBV10-3; j_call: TRBJ1-1; cdr3_nt: TGTGCCATCAGTACTACCGGGACAGGGAACACTGAAGCTTTCTTT; cdr3_aa: CAISTTGTGNTEAFF
d_call: -; clone_size: -; v_call: TRBV7-2; j_call: TRBJ2-5; cdr3_nt: TGTGCCAGCAGCTTAAGGGGAAACGGGGGTCCAGAGACCCAGTACTTC; cdr3_aa: CASSLRGNGGPETQYF
d_call: TRBD2; clone_size: -; v_call: TRBV5-1; j_call: TRBJ2-1; cdr3_nt: TGCGCCAGCAGCCCGGGGACTAGCGCTTACAATGAGCAGTTCTTC; cdr3_aa: CASSPGTSAYNEQFF
d_call: -; clone_size: -; v_call: TRBV18; j_call: TRBJ2-7; cdr3_nt: TGTGCCAGCTCACCACCAGCCTGGGCCTACGAGCAGTACTTC; cdr3_aa: CASSPPAWAYEQYF
d_call: -; clone_size: -; v_call: TRBV29-1; j_call: TRBJ2-1; cdr3_nt: TGCAGCGTTGAAAAGGACCGCTACAATGAGCAGTTCTTC; cdr3_aa: CSVEKDRYNEQFF
d_call: -; clone_size: once; v_call: TRBV6-5; j_call: TRBJ2-1; cdr3_nt: TGTGCCAGCAGTTACTCGCACAGGAATGAGCAGTTCTTC; cdr3_aa: CASSYSHRNEQFF
d_call: -; clone_size: -; v_call: TRBV10-2; j_call: TRBJ1-6; cdr3_nt: TGCGCCAGCTCAGGACTGTATAATTCACCCCTCCACTTT; cdr3_aa: CASSGLYNSPLHF
d_call: -; clone_size: -; v_call: TRBV2; j_call: TRBJ2-7; cdr3_nt: TGTGCCTCAGCCTTAGGAGTAATCGGCGAGCAGTACTTC; cdr3_aa: CASALGVIGEQYF
d_call: -; clone_size: -; v_call: TRBV7-9; j_call: TRBJ2-2; cdr3_nt: TGTGCCAGCAGCTTAGGGACAACGAACACCGGGGAGCTGTTTTTT; cdr3_aa: CASSLGTTNTGELFF
d_call: -; clone_size: -; v_call: TRBV30; j_call: TRBJ1-5; cdr3_nt: TGTGCCTGGAGTGTACATACGAGGAGCAATCAGCCCCAGCATTTT; cdr3_aa: CAWSVHTRSNQPQHF
d_call: -; clone_size: -; v_call: TRBV7-6; j_call: TRBJ2-5; cdr3_nt: TGTGCCAGCAGCTTAGGATCGGTTGCGACCCAGTACTTC; cdr3_aa: CASSLGSVATQYF
d_call: TRBD2; clone_size: -; v_call: TRBV7-9; j_call: TRBJ2-5; cdr3_nt: TGTGCCAGCAGCTCCTTCGCGACTAGCGGGGGGGGGAAAGAGACCCAGTACTTC; cdr3_aa: CASSSFATSGGGKETQYF
d_call: TRBD1; clone_size: -; v_call: TRBV5-1; j_call: TRBJ2-3; cdr3_nt: TGCGCCAGCAGCTTGGTTGGGACAGGGAGCACAGATACGCAGTATTTT; cdr3_aa: CASSLVGTGSTDTQYF
d_call: -; clone_size: -; v_call: TRBV5-1; j_call: TRBJ2-1; cdr3_nt: TGCGCCAGCAGCTTAGATGCAGTCTACAATGAGCAGTTCTTC; cdr3_aa: CASSLDAVYNEQFF
d_call: TRBD1; clone_size: few; v_call: TRBV18; j_call: TRBJ1-3; cdr3_nt: TGTGCCAGCTCACAAACAGCGGCAGGGGGTGTGTTCGGAAACACCATATATTTT; cdr3_aa: CASSQTAAGGVFGNTIYF
d_call: TRBD1; clone_size: once; v_call: TRBV6-5; j_call: TRBJ2-1; cdr3_nt: TGTGCCAGCGCCAGGGGGACAGGGGAATATGAGCAGTTCTTC; cdr3_aa: CASARGTGEYEQFF
d_call: TRBD1; clone_size: -; v_call: TRBV5-6; j_call: TRBJ1-5; cdr3_nt: TGTGCCAGCAGCGGGGGACAGGGCAACAATCAGCCCCAGCATTTT; cdr3_aa: CASSGGQGNNQPQHF
d_call: -; clone_size: -; v_call: TRBV5-4; j_call: TRBJ2-2; cdr3_nt: TGTGCCAGCAGCTTATTGAGACTAGGCGCGGACGGGGAGCTGTTTTTT; cdr3_aa: CASSLLRLGADGELFF
d_call: -; clone_size: -; v_call: TRBV7-6; j_call: TRBJ2-2; cdr3_nt: TGTGCCAGCAGCCTGTTACTGGGAACCGGGGAGCTGTTTTTT; cdr3_aa: CASSLLLGTGELFF
d_call: TRBD1; clone_size: -; v_call: TRBV7-8; j_call: TRBJ2-7; cdr3_nt: TGCGCCAGCAGCTTAAACTCCCAGGGGGCCCACCTTTACGAGCAGTACTTC; cdr3_aa: CASSLNSQGAHLYEQYF
d_call: -; clone_size: few; v_call: TRBV5-1; j_call: TRBJ1-6; cdr3_nt: TGCGCCAGCAAGGGGACGGAGAATTCACCCCTCCACTTT; cdr3_aa: CASKGTENSPLHF
d_call: TRBD1; clone_size: -; v_call: TRBV5-8; j_call: TRBJ1-5; cdr3_nt: TGTGCCAGCAGCAACCTGCGGACAGGGGGCATCGGTCAGCCCCAGCATTTT; cdr3_aa: CASSNLRTGGIGQPQHF
d_call: -; clone_size: once; v_call: TRBV6-5; j_call: TRBJ2-1; cdr3_nt: TGTGCCAGCAGTCAGGGGACCGAGCAGTTCTTC; cdr3_aa: CASSQGTEQFF
d_call: -; clone_size: -; v_call: TRBV6-6; j_call: TRBJ2-6; cdr3_nt: TGTGCCAGCAGTTACCTGCCCCGCGAGATCAACGTCCTGACTTTC; cdr3_aa: CASSYLPREINVLTF
d_call: -; clone_size: -; v_call: TRBV12-5; j_call: TRBJ2-7; cdr3_nt: TGTGCTACCCTTTTGACGGGCCTCACCTACGAGCAGTACTTC; cdr3_aa: CATLLTGLTYEQYF
d_call: -; clone_size: -; v_call: TRBV7-2; j_call: TRBJ1-3; cdr3_nt: TGTGCCAGCAGCTCGTCCTCTGGAAACACCATATATTTT; cdr3_aa: CASSSSSGNTIYF
d_call: TRBD1; clone_size: -; v_call: TRBV13; j_call: TRBJ1-2; cdr3_nt: TGTGCCAGCAGCCCAAGACAGGGGGGCTATGGCTACACCTTC; cdr3_aa: CASSPRQGGYGYTF
d_call: TRBD1; clone_size: -; v_call: TRBV2; j_call: TRBJ1-6; cdr3_nt: TGTGCCAGCAGTGATCGGGACAGTAATAATTCACCCCTCCACTTT; cdr3_aa: CASSDRDSNNSPLHF
d_call: -; clone_size: -; v_call: TRBV7-3; j_call: TRBJ2-3; cdr3_nt: TGTGCCAGCAGCTTACGGCAGGGGGGGGGCACAGATACGCAGTATTTT; cdr3_aa: CASSLRQGGGTDTQYF
d_call: -; clone_size: -; v_call: TRBV5-5; j_call: TRBJ1-5; cdr3_nt: TGTGCCAGCAGCTTTTCGCCGGGGGATCAGCCCCAGCATTTT; cdr3_aa: CASSFSPGDQPQHF
d_call: -; clone_size: -; v_call: TRBV4-2; j_call: TRBJ1-5; cdr3_nt: TGTGCCAGCAGCCAAGGTTGGCGGCAGCCCCAGCATTTT; cdr3_aa: CASSQGWRQPQHF
d_call: -; clone_size: -; v_call: TRBV30; j_call: TRBJ1-1; cdr3_nt: TGTGCCTGGAGTGGGTGGGGATTGGACACTGAAGCTTTCTTT; cdr3_aa: CAWSGWGLDTEAFF
d_call: -; clone_size: -; v_call: TRBV7-2; j_call: TRBJ1-2; cdr3_nt: TGTGCCAGCAGCTTAGGGACGGATCCCTATGGCTACACCTTC; cdr3_aa: CASSLGTDPYGYTF
d_call: -; clone_size: -; v_call: TRBV4-2; j_call: TRBJ2-1; cdr3_nt: TGTGCCAGCAGCCGTACGGAGGGGCTGCCCAACAATGAGCAGTTCTTC; cdr3_aa: CASSRTEGLPNNEQFF
d_call: TRBD1; clone_size: -; v_call: TRBV10-3; j_call: TRBJ1-3; cdr3_nt: TGTGCCATCAGTCCATCCGGTGCAGGGGGCGAATACACCATATATTTT; cdr3_aa: CAISPSGAGGEYTIYF
d_call: TRBD1; clone_size: -; v_call: TRBV28; j_call: TRBJ1-1; cdr3_nt: TGTGCCAGCAGTCCCCTCCCACAGGGGAATGTGAATCGAGCTTTCTTT; cdr3_aa: CASSPLPQGNVNRAFF
d_call: TRBD1; clone_size: few; v_call: TRBV10-3; j_call: TRBJ2-7; cdr3_nt: TGTGCCATCACGACAGGGCTCTCCTACGAGCAGTACTTC; cdr3_aa: CAITTGLSYEQYF
d_call: TRBD1; clone_size: -; v_call: TRBV5-4; j_call: TRBJ1-4; cdr3_nt: TGTGCCAGCAGCCCAAACAGGGGGCGGCTCACAACTAATGAAAAACTGTTTTTT; cdr3_aa: CASSPNRGRLTTNEKLFF
d_call: -; clone_size: -; v_call: TRBV20-1; j_call: TRBJ1-4; cdr3_nt: TGCAGTGCTAGGGGTGGGGAAAAACTGTTTTTT; cdr3_aa: CSARGGEKLFF
d_call: TRBD1; clone_size: -; v_call: TRBV6-1; j_call: TRBJ1-2; cdr3_nt: TGTGCCAGCATTCTCGGACAGGGACCCTACTATGGCTACACCTTC; cdr3_aa: CASILGQGPYYGYTF
d_call: -; clone_size: -; v_call: TRBV9; j_call: TRBJ2-7; cdr3_nt: TGTGCCAGCAGCGTAGATCGAGGGAGCTCCTACGAGCAGTACTTC; cdr3_aa: CASSVDRGSSYEQYF
d_call: -; clone_size: -; v_call: TRBV5-1; j_call: TRBJ2-1; cdr3_nt: TGCGCCAGCAGCTTGGGGGGGCTCAACAATGAGCAGTTCTTC; cdr3_aa: CASSLGGLNNEQFF
d_call: -; clone_size: -; v_call: TRBV5-8; j_call: TRBJ1-5; cdr3_nt: TGTGCCAGCAGCCCTGACAGTTACGATCAGCCCCAGCATTTT; cdr3_aa: CASSPDSYDQPQHF
d_call: TRBD2; clone_size: -; v_call: TRBV7-2; j_call: TRBJ2-2; cdr3_nt: TGTGCCAGCAGCTTACTAGCGGGGGGGACCGGGGAGCTGTTTTTT; cdr3_aa: CASSLLAGGTGELFF
d_call: -; clone_size: -; v_call: TRBV7-2; j_call: TRBJ1-4; cdr3_nt: TGTGCCAGCAGCTTAGTTCCTCTTGGAAGAGGAAAACTGTTTTTT; cdr3_aa: CASSLVPLGRGKLFF
d_call: -; clone_size: -; v_call: TRBV21-1; j_call: TRBJ1-1; cdr3_nt: TGTGCCAGCAGGAGGGGGGAGGGGTGCGGCACTGAAGCTTTCTTT; cdr3_aa: CASRRGEGCGTEAFF
d_call: TRBD1; clone_size: once; v_call: TRBV14; j_call: TRBJ1-5; cdr3_nt: TGTGCCAGCAGCTACGGACAGGGGGCTGGTCCCCAGCATTTT; cdr3_aa: CASSYGQGAGPQHF
d_call: -; clone_size: -; v_call: TRBV19; j_call: TRBJ1-1; cdr3_nt: TGTGCCAGTAGTATCAGGGGGAACACTGAAGCTTTCTTT; cdr3_aa: CASSIRGNTEAFF
d_call: -; clone_size: -; v_call: TRBV30; j_call: TRBJ1-6; cdr3_nt: TGTGCCTGGAGTGTACTATCGGGAGGAAAACTCCACTTT; cdr3_aa: CAWSVLSGGKLHF
d_call: -; clone_size: once; v_call: TRBV9; j_call: TRBJ2-1; cdr3_nt: TGTGCCAGCAGCGTTGAGAACCGGGTCTACAATGAGCAGTTCTTC; cdr3_aa: CASSVENRVYNEQFF